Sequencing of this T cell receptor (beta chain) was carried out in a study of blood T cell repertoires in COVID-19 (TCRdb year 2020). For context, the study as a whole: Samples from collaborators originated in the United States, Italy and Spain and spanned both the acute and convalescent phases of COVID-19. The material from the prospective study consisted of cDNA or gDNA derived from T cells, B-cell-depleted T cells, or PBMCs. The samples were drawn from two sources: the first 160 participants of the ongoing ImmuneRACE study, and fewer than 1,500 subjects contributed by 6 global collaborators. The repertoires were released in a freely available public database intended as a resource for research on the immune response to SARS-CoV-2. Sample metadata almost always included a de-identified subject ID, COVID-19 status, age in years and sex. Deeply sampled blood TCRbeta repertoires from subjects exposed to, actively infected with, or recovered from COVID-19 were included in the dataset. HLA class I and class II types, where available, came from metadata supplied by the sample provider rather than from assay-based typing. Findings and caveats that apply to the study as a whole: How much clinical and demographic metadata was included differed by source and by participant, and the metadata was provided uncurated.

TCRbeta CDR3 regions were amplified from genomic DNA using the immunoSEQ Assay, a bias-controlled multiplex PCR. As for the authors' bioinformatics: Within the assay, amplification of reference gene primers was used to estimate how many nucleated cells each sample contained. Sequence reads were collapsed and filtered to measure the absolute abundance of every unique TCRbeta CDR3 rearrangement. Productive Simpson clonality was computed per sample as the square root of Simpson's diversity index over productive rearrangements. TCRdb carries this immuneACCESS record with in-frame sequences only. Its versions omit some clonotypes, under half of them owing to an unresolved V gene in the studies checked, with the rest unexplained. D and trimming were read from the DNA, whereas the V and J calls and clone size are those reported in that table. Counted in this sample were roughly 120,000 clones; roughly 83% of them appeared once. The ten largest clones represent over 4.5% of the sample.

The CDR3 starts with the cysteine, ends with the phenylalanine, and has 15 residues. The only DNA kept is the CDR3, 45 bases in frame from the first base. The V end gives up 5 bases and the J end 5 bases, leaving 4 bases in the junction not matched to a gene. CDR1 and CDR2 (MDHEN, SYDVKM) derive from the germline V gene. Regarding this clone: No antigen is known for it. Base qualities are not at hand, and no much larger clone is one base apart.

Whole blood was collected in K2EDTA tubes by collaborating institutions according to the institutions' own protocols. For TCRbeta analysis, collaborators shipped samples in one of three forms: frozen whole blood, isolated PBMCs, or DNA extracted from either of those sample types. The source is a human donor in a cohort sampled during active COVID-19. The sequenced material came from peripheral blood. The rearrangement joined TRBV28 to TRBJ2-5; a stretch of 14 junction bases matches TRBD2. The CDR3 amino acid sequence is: CASSPGLAGAETQYF. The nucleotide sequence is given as TGTGCCAGCAGTCCGGGACTAGCGGGAGCGGAGACCCAGTACTTC.